The entry that follows covers one T cell receptor beta chain sequence. The sample belongs to a study of blood T cell repertoires in COVID-19. Study-level information: COVID-19 samples, acute and convalescent, were from the United States, Italy and Spain.

The repertoire was sequenced with immunoSEQ multiplex PCR; TCRdb's copy has only in-frame clones and lacks some. In the table there are a few hundred thousand clones, about four fifths of which are singletons. The CDR3 spans 13 residues. V shed 8 bases, J shed 10 bases, and the junction held 11 bases outside the gene matches. The germline CDR1 and CDR2 sequences are SNHLY and FYNNEI. Sequencing used PBMCs or T cells enriched from blood (not recorded which). The TCR comes from a woman aged 45-65 years who had recovered from COVID-19. The chain links TRBV2 to TRBJ2-1, with TRBD1 matching 7 bases. The CDR3 spells CASAKGAPLEQFF. CDR3 nucleotide sequence: TGTGCCAGCGCTAAGGGGGCACCGCTAGAGCAGTTCTTC.